The 22 T cell receptor gamma chains given below trace back to one sample, sequenced in a study of Vδ1+ human thymocytes. Study results and limitations: Highly polyclonal TRG and TRD repertoires with Gaussian CDR3 length distributions appeared in thymus.

Sequences come from RNA converted to cDNA by reverse transcription. CDR3 amplicons came from multiplex PCR with pooled V-gene forward and constant-region reverse primers. TCRdb used CATT to re-call clones from the multiplex PCR reads. The sample carries under 25,000 gamma-chain clones, about 13% recorded once. Their antigen targets remain unknown. Sequencing was carried out using Vdelta1+ gamma-delta thymocytes from the thymus. The subset denotes: FACS-sorted CD3+ TCRalphabeta- TCRVdelta1+ TCRVdelta2- thymocytes. These TCRs come from a child younger than two who had congenital heart surgery.

The table lists this clone with a few counts. The rearrangement links TRGV9 to TRGJP1. The CDR3 has 15 residues. Losses at the gene ends were 0 bases for V and 3 bases for J; bases not matched to a gene: 4. Germline V gene lookup returns CDR1 GITISATS and CDR2 ISYDGTV (reference sequence). CDR3 sequence reads: CALWEVSATGWFKIF. The CDR3 DNA follows: TGTGCCTTGTGGGAGGTGAGTGCCACTGGTTGGTTCAAGATATTT.

This clone turned up a few times. The V gene is TRGV8, the J gene TRGJ1 or TRGJ2. Losses at the gene ends were 1 base for V and 6 bases for J; bases not matched to a gene: 12. From germline, CDR1 is VENAVY and CDR2 YDSYNSRV. The CDR3 runs 15 residues. DNA of the CDR3: TGTGCCACCTGGGATAGAGGCCGGAGGGTTTATAAGAAACTCTTT. Amino acids: CATWDRGRRVYKKLF.

Note on this clone: A clone one base away is much larger, so this may be a read error. Additional DNA sequences in this sample encode the identical CDR3. The chain employs TRGV4 and TRGJ1 or TRGJ2. This CDR3 is 14 amino acids long. V lost 0 bases to trimming and J lost 1 base; unmatched junction nucleotides: 3. Germline assignment: CDR1 EGSTGY and CDR2 YDSYTSSV. The CDR3 is CATWDGPNYYKKLF. CDR3 DNA sequence: TGTGCCACCTGGGATGGGCCTAATTATTATAAGAAACTCTTT.

As concerns this clone: This likely reflects a read error, since a far larger clone is one base away. The gene calls are TRGV9 and TRGJP. The CDR3 runs to 16 residues. Germline loops: CDR1 GITISATS, CDR2 ISYDGTV (reference sequence). The chain's CDR3 is CALWEVQELGKKVKVF. As DNA, the CDR3 is TGTGCCTTGTGGGAGGTGCAAGAGTTGGGCAAAAAAGTCAAGGTATTT.

The rearrangement uses TRGV5 and TRGJ1 or TRGJ2. Germline CDR1 is VINAFY and CDR2 is YDVSNSKD. The CDR3 loop spans 12 amino acids. V was clipped by 6 bases and J by 11 bases; unmatched bases: 13. The CDR3 nucleotides are TGTGCCACCTGGTTATTCTCTCGGCAGAAACTCTTT. It is translated as CATWLFSRQKLF.

To note about this clone: This sample also contains other DNA sequences that code for the same CDR3. The chain carries TRGV4 and TRGJ1 or TRGJ2. V was pared by 1 base and J by 2 bases, with 2 bases of the junction left unmatched. Germline V lookup: CDR1 EGSTGY, CDR2 YDSYTSSV. The length of the CDR3 is 13 residues. The CDR3 DNA follows: TGTGCCACCTGGGATGGCCATTATTATAAGAAACTCTTT. Its protein product is CATWDGHYYKKLF.

This clone was found a few times. The chain employs TRGV4 and TRGJ1 or TRGJ2. After removal of 6 bases from V and 5 bases from J, the junction contained 7 bases not matched to a gene. CDR3 size: 12 residues. Germline CDR1 and CDR2: EGSTGY and YDSYTSSV. CDR3: CATWNWNYKKLF. For the CDR3, the DNA is TGTGCCACCTGGAATTGGAATTATAAGAAACTCTTT.

Concerning this clone: One end of the junction fails to match germline, which may point to a read error. The chain combines TRGV2 with TRGJP2. The CDR3 has 16 amino acids. Germline V gives CDR1 EGSNGY, CDR2 YDSYNSKV. CDR3 bases: TGTGCCACCTGGGACGGGCGAGATAGTAGTGATGGGATCAAGACGTTT. Translating it yields CATWDGRDSSDGIKTF.

The chain couples TRGV9 to TRGJ1 or TRGJ2. CDR1 GITISATS and CDR2 ISYDGTV come from the germline V gene (reference sequence). This CDR3 comprises 14 residues. The trim removed 1 base at V and 7 bases at J, leaving 10 bases unmatched. CDR3 bases: TGTGCCTTGTGGGAGGTCAGTGCGAAATATAAGAAACTCTTT. Its protein is CALWEVSAKYKKLF.

This clone was detected only a few times. The rearrangement uses TRGV4 and TRGJP2. The germline CDR1 and CDR2 sequences are EGSTGY and YDSYTSSV. This CDR3 has 13 residues. V was pared by 3 bases and J by 4 bases, with 2 bases of the junction left unmatched. The CDR3 is CATWDFSDWIKTF. As DNA, the CDR3 is TGTGCCACCTGGGATTTTAGTGATTGGATCAAGACGTTT.

This clone was counted between two and nine times. J is TRGJ1 or TRGJ2 and V is TRGV8. The CDR3 runs 11 residues. With V trimmed by 6 bases and J by 9 bases, 8 bases remained unmatched. CDR1 and CDR2 from the germline V gene are VENAVY and YDSYNSRV. The CDR3 region has the DNA TGTGCCACCTGGATCCCTTTTAAGAAACTCTTT. It is translated as CATWIPFKKLF.

Concerning this clone: Other DNA sequences in this sample translate to the same CDR3. V usage is TRGV8 and J usage is TRGJ1 or TRGJ2. Germline assignment: CDR1 VENAVY and CDR2 YDSYNSRV. V shed 4 bases, J shed 7 bases, and the junction held 4 bases outside the gene matches. The length of the CDR3 is 11 residues. The CDR3 sequence is CATWEGYKKLF. The CDR3 nucleotides read TGTGCCACCTGGGAGGGCTATAAGAAACTCTTT.

This clone was observed a handful of times. At the DNA level, this CDR3 is encoded by other sequences in the same sample as well. This chain uses TRGV8 with TRGJ1 or TRGJ2. V lost 1 base, J lost 12 bases, and 6 bases stayed unmatched. Germline CDR1 is VENAVY and CDR2 is YDSYNSRV. This CDR3 is built from 11 residues. CDR3: CATWDSRRKLF. The DNA for the CDR3 is TGTGCCACCTGGGATAGTCGAAGGAAACTCTTT.

Points on this clone: The same CDR3 also results from other DNA sequences found in this sample. J is TRGJ1 or TRGJ2 and V is TRGV4. The germline V gene encodes CDR1 EGSTGY and CDR2 YDSYTSSV. The CDR3 is 11 amino acids. V dropped 0 bases and J dropped 8; count of bases not matched to a gene: 1. In DNA, the CDR3 is TGTGCCACCTGGGATGGGAATAAGAAACTCTTT. It specifies CATWDGNKKLF.

This clone was seen a few times. The chain employs TRGV8 and TRGJ1 or TRGJ2. This CDR3 is 14 amino acids long. CDR1 is VENAVY and CDR2 is YDSYNSRV in the germline V gene. V shed 0 bases, J shed 3 bases, and the junction held 5 bases outside the gene matches. The CDR3 loop reads CATWDRGSYYKKLF. The CDR3 bases are TGTGCCACCTGGGATAGGGGAAGTTATTATAAGAAACTCTTT.

This clone was seen more than once but under ten times. The gene calls are TRGV4 and TRGJ1 or TRGJ2. There are 11 residues in the CDR3. CDR1 and CDR2 from the germline V gene are EGSTGY and YDSYTSSV. V shed 6 bases and J 10 bases; nucleotides not matched to a gene: 9. CDR3 amino acids: CATWLQVKKLF. CDR3 sequence (DNA): TGTGCCACCTGGCTTCAAGTCAAGAAACTCTTT.

This clone appeared a few times. Other DNA sequences of this sample code for an identical CDR3. The rearrangement uses TRGV9 and TRGJ1 or TRGJ2. The germline V gene encodes CDR1 GITISATS and CDR2 ISYDGTV (reference sequence). Trimming cost V 3 bases and J 9 bases; bases outside gene matches: 5. The CDR3 runs to 11 residues. CDR3 nucleotide sequence: TGTGCCTTGTGGGAGTCCCCTAAGAAACTCTTT. This codes for CALWESPKKLF.

This clone was seen more than once but under ten times. The V call is TRGV5, the J call TRGJ1 or TRGJ2. The ends lost 0 bases at V and 1 base at J; junction bases unmatched: 6. CDR1 is VINAFY, CDR2 YDVSNSKD, per germline. CDR3 length equals 15 residues. In nucleotides, the CDR3 is TGTGCCACCTGGGACAGGCCCCTCAATTATTATAAGAAACTCTTT. It encodes CATWDRPLNYYKKLF.

This clone was picked up a small number of times. The chain joins TRGV3 to TRGJ1 or TRGJ2. Per germline, CDR1 VTNTFY and CDR2 YDVSTARD (reference sequence). This CDR3 region has 14 residues. Losses at the gene ends were 3 bases for V and 1 base for J; bases not matched to a gene: 6. CDR3 loop: CATWDPPNYYKKLF. In DNA form, the CDR3 reads TGTGCCACCTGGGACCCCCCCAATTATTATAAGAAACTCTTT.

The chain recombines TRGV2 with TRGJ1 or TRGJ2. Germline CDR1 reads EGSNGY; CDR2 reads YDSYNSKV. V was pared by 0 bases and J by 8 bases, with 4 bases of the junction left unmatched. The CDR3 spans 12 residues. The CDR3 is CATWDGWDKKLF. The CDR3 nucleotides read TGTGCCACCTGGGACGGGTGGGATAAGAAACTCTTT.

This clone was found a few times. A much more abundant neighbour one base away suggests this may be a read error. The same CDR3 arises from other DNA sequences in this sample as well. The chain employs TRGV2 and TRGJ1 or TRGJ2. The CDR3 consists of 13 residues. CDR1 EGSNGY and CDR2 YDSYNSKV come from the germline V gene. The V segment lost 1 base and the J segment 3 bases; nucleotides outside the gene matches: 3. The CDR3 nucleotides are TGTGCCACCTGGGACGGCCGTTATTATAAGAAACTCTTT. Protein: CATWDGRYYKKLF.

This clone was observed a few times. This chain joins TRGV4 and TRGJP2. The V gene end was trimmed by 1 base and the J gene end by 7 bases; junction bases not matched to a gene: 6. Germline assignment: CDR1 EGSTGY and CDR2 YDSYTSSV. This CDR3 is built from 14 residues. CDR3 coding DNA: TGTGCCACCTGGGATGGCGGGGATGATTGGATCAAGACGTTT. Encoded protein: CATWDGGDDWIKTF.